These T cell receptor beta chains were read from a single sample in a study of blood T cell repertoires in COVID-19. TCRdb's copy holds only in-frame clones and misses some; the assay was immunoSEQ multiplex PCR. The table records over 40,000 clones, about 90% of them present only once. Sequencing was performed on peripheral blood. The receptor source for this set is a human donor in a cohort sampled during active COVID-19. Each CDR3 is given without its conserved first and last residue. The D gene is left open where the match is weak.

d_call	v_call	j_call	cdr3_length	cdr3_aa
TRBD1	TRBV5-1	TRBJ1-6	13	ASSLQGAGNSPLH
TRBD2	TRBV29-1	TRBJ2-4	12	SASSGNAKNIQY
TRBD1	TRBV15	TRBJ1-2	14	ATSPPGQGSTYGYT
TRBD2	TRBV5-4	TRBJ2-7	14	ASSLGGGRAPYEQY
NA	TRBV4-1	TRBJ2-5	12	ASSQVGSVGTQY
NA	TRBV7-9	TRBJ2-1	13	ASRWGLGVLNEQF
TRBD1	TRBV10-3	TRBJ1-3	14	AISQSTGGLGNTIY
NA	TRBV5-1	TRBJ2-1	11	ASSTEPYNEQF
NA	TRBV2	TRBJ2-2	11	ASRLEAAGELF
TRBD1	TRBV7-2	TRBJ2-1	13	ASSPGPRGYNEQF
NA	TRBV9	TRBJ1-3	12	ASSPWQGRNTIY
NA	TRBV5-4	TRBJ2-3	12	ASSRRHSTDTQY
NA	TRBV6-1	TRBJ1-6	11	ASSEWRNSPLH
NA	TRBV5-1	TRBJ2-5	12	ASSSLGPEETQY
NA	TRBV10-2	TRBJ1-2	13	ASRGASGPAYGYT
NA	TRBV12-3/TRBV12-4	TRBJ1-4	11	ASSLGQREKLF
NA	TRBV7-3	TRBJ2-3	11	ASSQGSTDTQY
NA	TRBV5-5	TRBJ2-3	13	ASSWGGSGADTQY
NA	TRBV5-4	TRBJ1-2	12	ASSPGGLSYGYT
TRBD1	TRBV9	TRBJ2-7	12	ASSVEDREYEQY
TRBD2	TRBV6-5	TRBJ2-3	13	ASSGAGGDTDTQY
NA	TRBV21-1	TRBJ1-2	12	ASSKMTGAGGYT
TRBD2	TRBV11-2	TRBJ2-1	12	ASSPRLASNEQF
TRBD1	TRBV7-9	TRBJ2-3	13	ASSLQGAGTDTQY
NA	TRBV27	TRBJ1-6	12	ASSFLGQNSPLH
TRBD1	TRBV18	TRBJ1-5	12	ASSPTGQGWPQH
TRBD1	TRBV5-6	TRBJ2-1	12	ASSPGQGANEQF
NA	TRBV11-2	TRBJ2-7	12	ASSLQESSLLQY
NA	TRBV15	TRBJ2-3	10	ATGTSTDTQY
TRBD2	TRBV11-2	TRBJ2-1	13	ASRPLAGGHNEQF
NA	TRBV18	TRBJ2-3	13	ASSPEDDGTDTQY